These 13 T cell receptor beta chains originate from one sample sequenced in a study of T cell repertoires and Cas9 in healthy adults. Clones were read by immunoSEQ multiplex PCR, and TCRdb kept only the in-frame ones, dropping some. The data show 20,000 to 25,000 clones, with less than 95% seen just once and about 0.76% held by the top ten. Source material: CD4+ effector T cells (CD127+, CD25-, CD137-, CD154-) from PBMCs; culture status not recorded. These receptor sequences come from a human donor in good health.

The gene calls are TRBV10-3 and TRBJ1-5; the D gene is possibly TRBD1 (5 bases). The CDR3 totals 14 residues. Germline V CDR1 and CDR2: ENHRY, SYGVKD. The V and J ends lost 6 bases and 4 bases respectively, with 13 bases between them. For the CDR3, the DNA is TGTGCCATCAGGGGGCCGGCAGATAATCAGCCCCAGCATTTT. Translated, it gives CAIRGPADNQPQHF.

In its sample, this clone was seen once. V usage is TRBV7-3 and J usage is TRBJ2-5; TRBD2 matches 12 bases. This CDR3 has 16 amino acids. Germline V gives CDR1 SGHTA, CDR2 FQGTGA. V was pared by 3 bases and J by 2 bases, with 4 bases of the junction left unmatched. The CDR3 reads CASSFILAGGQETQYF. For the CDR3, the DNA is TGTGCCAGCAGCTTTATCCTAGCGGGAGGGCAAGAGACCCAGTACTTC.

The rearrangement links TRBV6-5 to TRBJ1-3; D remains ambiguous. This CDR3 spans 16 amino acids. Germline V CDR1 and CDR2: MNHEY, SVGAGI. Trimming pared 2 bases from V and 3 bases from J, leaving 14 bases between. CDR3 in DNA: TGTGCCAGCAGTTACGGCAGGAGATTAGATGGAAACACCATATATTTT. Its translation: CASSYGRRLDGNTIYF.

The chain joins TRBV5-4 to TRBJ1-5; no clear D. V lost 2 bases and J lost 9, with 12 bases in between. Germline CDR1 is SGHNT and CDR2 is YYREEE (reference sequence). The CDR3 has 13 amino acids. CDR3 sequence (DNA): TGTGCCAGCAGCTTAGACCTCACCTGGCCCCAGCATTTT. Its translation is CASSLDLTWPQHF.

The sample holds a few counts of this clone. This chain links TRBV9 with TRBJ1-1; no definite D call. Germline V gene data show CDR1 as SGDLS and CDR2 as YYNGEE. The CDR3 consists of 14 residues. The V and J ends lost 0 bases and 6 bases respectively, with 12 bases between them. CDR3 DNA sequence: TGTGCCAGCAGCGTAGGGGTGGAGGGCGCTGAAGCTTTCTTT. Protein product: CASSVGVEGAEAFF.

The chain employs TRBV30 and TRBJ1-5; weak D call: TRBD1 (5 bases). Trimming removed 0 bases from V and 7 bases from J, with 16 bases in between. Germline V CDR1 and CDR2: GTSNPN, SVGIG (reference sequence). The CDR3 sequence is 15 residues long. CDR3 residues: CAWSVYGRVRQPQHF. The CDR3 bases are TGTGCCTGGAGTGTATATGGCAGGGTGAGGCAGCCCCAGCATTTT.

This clone was recorded once. V gene TRBV10-3 combines with J gene TRBJ1-2; D is undetermined. This CDR3 has 15 amino acids. The V gene's germline CDR1 is ENHRY and CDR2 SYGVKD. V lost 4 bases and J 2 bases, leaving 14 bases between the germline ends. CDR3 in DNA: TGTGCCATCAGTGTTTCGTCTGGACCGAACTATGGCTACACCTTC. Protein: CAISVSSGPNYGYTF.

V gene TRBV6-5 combines with J gene TRBJ2-3; possibly TRBD1 for D (7 bases). The CDR3 loop spans 14 amino acids. V lost 5 bases, J lost 8 bases, and 17 bases lay in between. CDR1 and CDR2 from the germline V gene are MNHEY and SVGAGI. CDR3: CASSPPGGYGTQYF. Written as DNA, the CDR3 is TGTGCCAGCAGTCCCCCAGGGGGGTATGGTACGCAGTATTTT.

V is TRBV5-8 and J is TRBJ2-1, with TRBD1 identical over 9 bases. The CDR3 covers 14 residues. Germline-derived CDR1 and CDR2 are SGHTS and YDEGEE. J gave up 9 bases and V 4 bases, and 8 bases lay outside the gene matches. CDR3 sequence (DNA): TGTGCCAGCAGCCCCGGGACAGGGTTTCGTGAGCAGTTCTTC. Amino acid sequence: CASSPGTGFREQFF.

DNA for the CDR3: TGTGCCAGCTCATCGGGGAGTGGGCGTCAGCCCCAGCATTTT. This encodes CASSSGSGRQPQHF. The chain joins TRBV7-2 to TRBJ1-5; no reliable D call. The CDR3 sequence is 14 residues long. CDR1 SGHTA and CDR2 FQGNSA come from the germline V gene. V lost 8 bases to trimming and J lost 6 bases, with 17 bases between them. The whole variable domain, filled in from reference TRBV7-2 and TRBJ1-5, reads GAGVSQSPSNKVTEKGKDVELRCDPISGHTALYWYRQSLGQGLEFLIYFQGNSAPDKSGLPSDRFSAERTGGSVSTLTIQRTQQEDSAVYLCASSSGSGRQPQHFGDGTRLSIL.

This rearrangement joins TRBV5-6 to TRBJ2-7; TRBD1 aligns across 7 bases. The CDR3 length is 15 residues. Trimming removed 3 bases from V and 3 bases from J; junction bases left unmatched: 9. In germline, CDR1 is SGHDT, CDR2 YYEEEE. The CDR3 coding sequence is TGTGCCAGCAGCTCCCGGGACAGCGCCTACTACGAGCAGTACTTC. Translation gives CASSSRDSAYYEQYF.

The genes are TRBV4-3 and TRBJ1-5, with 7 nucleotides matching TRBD1. The trim removed 0 bases at V and 7 bases at J, leaving 9 bases unmatched. In germline, CDR1 is LGHNA, CDR2 YSLEER. This CDR3 has 16 amino acids. The CDR3: CASSQDGNRGGQPQHF. For the CDR3, the DNA is TGCGCCAGCAGCCAAGATGGGAACAGGGGAGGACAGCCCCAGCATTTT.

The chain joins TRBV4-1 to TRBJ2-4; D may correspond to TRBD1 or TRBD2 (5 bases each). CDR3 length: 16 residues. V lost 1 base and J 1 base, leaving 11 bases between the germline ends. Germline V CDR1 and CDR2: MGHRA, YSYEKL. The CDR3 coding sequence is TGCGCCAGCAGCCAAGTCGAGGGGAACGCCAAAAACATTCAGTACTTC. Amino acids: CASSQVEGNAKNIQYF.